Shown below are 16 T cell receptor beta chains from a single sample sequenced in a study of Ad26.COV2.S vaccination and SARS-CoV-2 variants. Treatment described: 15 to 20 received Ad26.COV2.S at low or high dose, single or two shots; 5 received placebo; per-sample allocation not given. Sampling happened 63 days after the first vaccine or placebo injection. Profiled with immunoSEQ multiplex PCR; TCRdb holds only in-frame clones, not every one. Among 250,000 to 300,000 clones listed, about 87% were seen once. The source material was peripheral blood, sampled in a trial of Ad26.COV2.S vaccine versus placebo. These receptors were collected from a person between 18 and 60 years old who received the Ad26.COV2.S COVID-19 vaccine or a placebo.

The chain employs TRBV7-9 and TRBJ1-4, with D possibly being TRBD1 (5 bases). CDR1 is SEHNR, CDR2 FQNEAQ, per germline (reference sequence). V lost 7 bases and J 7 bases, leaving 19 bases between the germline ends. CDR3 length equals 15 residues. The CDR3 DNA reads TGTGCCAGCATCCGCGCGGAGGGGTACGGTGAAAAACTGTTTTTT. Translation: CASIRAEGYGEKLFF. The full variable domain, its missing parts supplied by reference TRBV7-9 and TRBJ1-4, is DTGVSQNPRHKITKRGQNVTFRCDPISEHNRLYWYRQTLGQGPEFLTYFQNEAQLEKSRLLSDRFSAERPKGSFSTLEIQRTEQGDSAMYLCASIRAEGYGEKLFFGSGTQLSVL.

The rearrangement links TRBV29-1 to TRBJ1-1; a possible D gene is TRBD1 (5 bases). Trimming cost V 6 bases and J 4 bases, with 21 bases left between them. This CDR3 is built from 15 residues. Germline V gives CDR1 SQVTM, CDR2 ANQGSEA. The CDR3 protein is CSVPLRGVFGTEAFF. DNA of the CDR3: TGCAGCGTGCCCCTGCGGGGGGTGTTCGGCACTGAAGCTTTCTTT.

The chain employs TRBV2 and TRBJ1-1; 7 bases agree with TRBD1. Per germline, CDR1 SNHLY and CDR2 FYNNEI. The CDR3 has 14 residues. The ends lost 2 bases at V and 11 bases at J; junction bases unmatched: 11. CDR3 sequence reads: CASSELQGYASAFF. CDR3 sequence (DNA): TGTGCCAGCAGTGAACTACAGGGGTACGCATCGGCTTTCTTT.

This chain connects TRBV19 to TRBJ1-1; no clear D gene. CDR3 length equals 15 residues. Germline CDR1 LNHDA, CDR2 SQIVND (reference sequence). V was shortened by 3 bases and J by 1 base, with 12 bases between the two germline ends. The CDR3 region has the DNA TGTGCCAGTAGTATCGTCAGGTCTTCGAACACTGAAGCTTTCTTT. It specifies CASSIVRSSNTEAFF.

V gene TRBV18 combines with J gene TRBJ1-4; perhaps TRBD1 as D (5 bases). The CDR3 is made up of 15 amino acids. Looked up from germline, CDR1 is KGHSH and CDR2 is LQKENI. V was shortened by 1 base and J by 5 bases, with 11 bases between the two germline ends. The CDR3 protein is CASSPLAGSNEKLFF. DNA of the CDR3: TGTGCCAGCTCACCACTCGCAGGGAGCAATGAAAAACTGTTTTTT. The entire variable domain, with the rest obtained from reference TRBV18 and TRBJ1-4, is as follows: NAGVMQNPRHLVRRRGQEARLRCSPMKGHSHVYWYRQLPEEGLKFMVYLQKENIIDESGMPKERFSAEFPKEGPSILRIQQVVRGDSAAYFCASSPLAGSNEKLFFGSGTQLSVL.

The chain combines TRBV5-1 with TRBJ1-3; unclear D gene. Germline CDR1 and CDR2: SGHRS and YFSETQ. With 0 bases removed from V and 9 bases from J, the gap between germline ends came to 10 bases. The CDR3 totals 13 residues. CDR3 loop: CASSLAADGTIYF. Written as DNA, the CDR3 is TGCGCCAGCAGCTTGGCGGCTGATGGCACCATATATTTT.

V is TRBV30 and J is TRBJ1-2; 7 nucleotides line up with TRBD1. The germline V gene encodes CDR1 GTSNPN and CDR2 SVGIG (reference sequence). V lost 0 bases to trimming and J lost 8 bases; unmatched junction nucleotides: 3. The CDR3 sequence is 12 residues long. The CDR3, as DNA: TGTGCCTGGAGTGTGACAGGGATGGGCTACACCTTC. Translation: CAWSVTGMGYTF.

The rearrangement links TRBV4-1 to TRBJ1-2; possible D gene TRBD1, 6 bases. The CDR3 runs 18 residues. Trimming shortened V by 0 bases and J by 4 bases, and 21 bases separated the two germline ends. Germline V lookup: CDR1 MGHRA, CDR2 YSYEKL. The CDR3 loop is CASSQERRDTATSYGYTF. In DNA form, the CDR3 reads TGCGCCAGCAGCCAAGAGAGAAGGGACACGGCAACTAGCTATGGCTACACCTTC.

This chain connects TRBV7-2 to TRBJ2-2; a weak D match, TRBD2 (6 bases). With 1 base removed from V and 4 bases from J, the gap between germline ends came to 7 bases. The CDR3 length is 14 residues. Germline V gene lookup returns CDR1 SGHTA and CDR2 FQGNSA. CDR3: CASSLGRGTGELFF. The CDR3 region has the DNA TGTGCCAGCAGCTTAGGGAGGGGCACCGGGGAGCTGTTTTTT. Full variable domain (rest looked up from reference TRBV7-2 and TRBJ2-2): GAGVSQSPSNKVTEKGKDVELRCDPISGHTALYWYRQSLGQGLEFLIYFQGNSAPDKSGLPSDRFSAERTGGSVSTLTIQRTQQEDSAVYLCASSLGRGTGELFFGEGSRLTVL.

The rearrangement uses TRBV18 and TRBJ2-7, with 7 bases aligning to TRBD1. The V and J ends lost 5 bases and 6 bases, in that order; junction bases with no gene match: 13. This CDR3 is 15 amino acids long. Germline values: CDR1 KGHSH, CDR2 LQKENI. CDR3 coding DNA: TGTGCCAGCTCATCAGGACAGGAACCGACATCCGAGCAGTACTTC. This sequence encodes CASSSGQEPTSEQYF.

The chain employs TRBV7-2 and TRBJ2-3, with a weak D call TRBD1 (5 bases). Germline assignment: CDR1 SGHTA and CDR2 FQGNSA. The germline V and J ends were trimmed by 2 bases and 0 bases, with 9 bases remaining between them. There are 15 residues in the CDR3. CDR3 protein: CASSLWGTSTDTQYF. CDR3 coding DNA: TGTGCCAGCAGCTTATGGGGCACGAGCACAGATACGCAGTATTTT.

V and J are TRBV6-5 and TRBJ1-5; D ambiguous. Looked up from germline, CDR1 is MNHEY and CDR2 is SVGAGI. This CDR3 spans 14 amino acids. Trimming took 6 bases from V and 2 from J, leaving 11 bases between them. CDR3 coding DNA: TGTGCCAGCAGCCCCGACGGACGCAATCAGCCCCAGCATTTT. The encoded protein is CASSPDGRNQPQHF.

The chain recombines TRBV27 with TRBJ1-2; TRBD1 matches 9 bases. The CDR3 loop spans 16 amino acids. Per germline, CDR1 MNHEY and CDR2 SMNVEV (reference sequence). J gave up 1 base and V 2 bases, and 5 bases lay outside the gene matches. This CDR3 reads CASSLTGGVFNYGYTF. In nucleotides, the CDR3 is TGTGCCAGCAGTTTAACAGGGGGCGTTTTTAACTATGGCTACACCTTC.

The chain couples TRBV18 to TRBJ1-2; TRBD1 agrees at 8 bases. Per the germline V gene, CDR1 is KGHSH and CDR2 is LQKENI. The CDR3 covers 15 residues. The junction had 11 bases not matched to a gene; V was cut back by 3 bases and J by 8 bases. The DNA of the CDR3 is TGTGCCAGCTCACCCGATGACAGGGGAGGGAAGGGCTACACCTTC. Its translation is CASSPDDRGGKGYTF.

CDR3 sequence: CAWIGRRDSAFHTEAFF. The CDR3 nucleotides read TGTGCCTGGATCGGCAGGAGGGACAGTGCGTTTCACACTGAAGCTTTCTTT. V is TRBV30 and J is TRBJ1-1; 7 nucleotides match TRBD1. Germline V CDR1 and CDR2: GTSNPN, SVGIG (reference sequence). The CDR3 sequence is 17 residues long. Trimming took 4 bases from V and 3 from J; bases not matched to a gene: 17.

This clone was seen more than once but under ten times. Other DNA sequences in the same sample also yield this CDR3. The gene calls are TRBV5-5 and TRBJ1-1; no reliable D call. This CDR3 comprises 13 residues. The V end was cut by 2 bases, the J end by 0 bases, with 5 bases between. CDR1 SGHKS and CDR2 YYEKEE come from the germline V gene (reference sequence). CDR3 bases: TGTGCCAGCAGCTTAGACATGAACACTGAAGCTTTCTTT. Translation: CASSLDMNTEAFF.